This T cell receptor beta chain was sequenced in a study of blood T cell repertoires in COVID-19. As originally analysed: Cell counts per sample came from amplifying reference gene primers. Repertoires were generated with immunoSEQ multiplex PCR, while TCRdb's copy carries only in-frame clones and drops some. V, J and clone size derive from that table, while D and trimming were established from the DNA sequence. The profile covers around 200,000 clones, with 87% appearing a single time and around a tenth taken by the ten largest. This CDR3 spans 16 amino acids. Trimming cost V 4 bases and J 2 bases; bases outside gene matches: 9. Per germline, CDR1 MGHRA and CDR2 YSYEKL.

The rearrangement joins TRBV4-1 to TRBJ2-5; 8 bases fit TRBD2. The sample comprised PBMCs or T cells enriched from blood (not recorded which). The source of this sequence is a man younger than 35 with acute COVID-19. CDR3 in amino acids: CASSRGLATSQETQYF. The CDR3 nucleotides are TGCGCCAGCAGCCGAGGACTAGCCACTTCTCAAGAGACCCAGTACTTC.